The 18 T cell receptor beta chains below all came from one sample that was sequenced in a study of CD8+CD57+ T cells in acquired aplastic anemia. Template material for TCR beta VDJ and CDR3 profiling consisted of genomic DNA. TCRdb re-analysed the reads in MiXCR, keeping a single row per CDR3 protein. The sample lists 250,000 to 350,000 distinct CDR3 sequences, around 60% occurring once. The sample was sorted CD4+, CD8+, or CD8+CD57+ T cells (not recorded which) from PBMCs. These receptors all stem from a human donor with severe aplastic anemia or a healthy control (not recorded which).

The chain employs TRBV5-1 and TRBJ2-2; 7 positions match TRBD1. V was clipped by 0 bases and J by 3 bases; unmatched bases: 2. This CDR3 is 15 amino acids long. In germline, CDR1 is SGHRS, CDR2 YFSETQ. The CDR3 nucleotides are TGCGCCAGCAGCTTGGGGGACAGTGACACCGGGGAGCTGTTTTTT. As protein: CASSLGDSDTGELFF.

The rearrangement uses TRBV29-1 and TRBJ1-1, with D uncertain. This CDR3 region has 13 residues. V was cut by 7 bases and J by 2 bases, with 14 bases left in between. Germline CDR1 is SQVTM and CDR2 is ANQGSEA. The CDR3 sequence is CSGPGHLNTEAFF. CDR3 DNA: TGCAGCGGTCCGGGCCATCTAAACACTGAAGCTTTCTTT.

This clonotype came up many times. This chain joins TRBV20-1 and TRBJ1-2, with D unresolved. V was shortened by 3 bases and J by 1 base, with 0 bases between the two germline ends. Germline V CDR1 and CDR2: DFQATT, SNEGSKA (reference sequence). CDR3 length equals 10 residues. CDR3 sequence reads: CSASNYGYTF. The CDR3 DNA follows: TGCAGTGCTAGTAACTATGGCTACACCTTC.

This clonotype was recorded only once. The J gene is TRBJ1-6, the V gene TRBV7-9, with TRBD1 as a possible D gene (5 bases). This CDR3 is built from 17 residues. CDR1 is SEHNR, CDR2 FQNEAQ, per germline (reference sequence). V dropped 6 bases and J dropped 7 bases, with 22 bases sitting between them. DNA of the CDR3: TGTGCCAGCAGTGACACACGGGGGGGAGGATGGAATTCACCCCTCCACTTT. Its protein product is CASSDTRGGGWNSPLHF.

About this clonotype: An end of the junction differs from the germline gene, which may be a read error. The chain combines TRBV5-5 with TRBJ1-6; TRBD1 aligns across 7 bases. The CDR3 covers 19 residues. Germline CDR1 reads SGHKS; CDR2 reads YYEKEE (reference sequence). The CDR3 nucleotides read TGCGCCAGCAGCTTGGGGGGGATAAACAGGGGACCTGGGGGTTCACCCCTCCACTTT. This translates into CASSLGGINRGPGGSPLHF. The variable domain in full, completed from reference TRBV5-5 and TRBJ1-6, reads DAGVTQSPTHLIKTRGQQVTLRCSPISGHKSVSWYQQVLGQGPQFIFQYYEKEERGRGNFPDRFSARQFPNYSSELNVNALLLGDSALYLCASSLGGINRGPGGSPLHFGNGTRLTVT.

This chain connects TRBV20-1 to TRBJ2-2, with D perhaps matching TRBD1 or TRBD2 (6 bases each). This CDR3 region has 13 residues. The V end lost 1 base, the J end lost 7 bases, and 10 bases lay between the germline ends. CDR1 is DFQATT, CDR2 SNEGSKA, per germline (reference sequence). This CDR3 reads CSARGGAVGELFF. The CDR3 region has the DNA TGCAGTGCTAGAGGGGGGGCTGTCGGGGAGCTGTTTTTT.

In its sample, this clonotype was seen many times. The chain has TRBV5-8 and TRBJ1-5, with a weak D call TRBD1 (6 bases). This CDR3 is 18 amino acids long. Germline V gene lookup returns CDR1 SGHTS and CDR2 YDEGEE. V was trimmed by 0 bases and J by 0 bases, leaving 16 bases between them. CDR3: CASSLDGTLYYSNQPQHF. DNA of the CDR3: TGTGCCAGCAGCTTGGACGGGACACTATACTATAGCAATCAGCCCCAGCATTTT.

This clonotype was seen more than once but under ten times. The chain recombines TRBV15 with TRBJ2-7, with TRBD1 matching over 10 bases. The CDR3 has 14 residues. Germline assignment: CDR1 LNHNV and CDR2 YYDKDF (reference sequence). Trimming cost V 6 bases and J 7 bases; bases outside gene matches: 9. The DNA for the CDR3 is TGTGCCACCAGTTGGGACAGGGGAATGGGGGAGCAGTACTTC. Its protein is CATSWDRGMGEQYF.

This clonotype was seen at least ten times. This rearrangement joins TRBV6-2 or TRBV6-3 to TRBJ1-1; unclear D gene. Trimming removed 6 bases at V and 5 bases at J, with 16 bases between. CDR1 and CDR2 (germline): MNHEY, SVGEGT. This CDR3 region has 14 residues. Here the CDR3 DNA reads TGTGCCAGCAGGGAGGGTTATGCGAAAACTGAAGCTTTCTTT. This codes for CASREGYAKTEAFF.

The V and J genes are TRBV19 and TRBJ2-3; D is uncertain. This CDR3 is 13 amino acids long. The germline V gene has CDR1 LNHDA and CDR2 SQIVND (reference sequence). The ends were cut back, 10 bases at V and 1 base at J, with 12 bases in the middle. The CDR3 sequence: CATKEWGTDTQYF. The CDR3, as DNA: TGTGCCACCAAAGAGTGGGGCACAGATACGCAGTATTTT.

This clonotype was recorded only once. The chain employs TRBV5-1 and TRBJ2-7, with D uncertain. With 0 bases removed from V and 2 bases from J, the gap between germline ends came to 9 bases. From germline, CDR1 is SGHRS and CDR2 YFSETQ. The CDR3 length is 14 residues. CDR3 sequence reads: CASSLDTPPYEQYF. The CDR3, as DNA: TGCGCCAGCAGCTTGGACACTCCCCCCTACGAGCAGTACTTC.

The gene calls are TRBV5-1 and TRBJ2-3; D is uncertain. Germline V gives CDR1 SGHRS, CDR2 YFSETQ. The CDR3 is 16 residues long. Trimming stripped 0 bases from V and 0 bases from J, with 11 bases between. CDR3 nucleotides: TGCGCCAGCAGCTTGGTCCCAGGTCCGAGCACAGATACGCAGTATTTT. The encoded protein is CASSLVPGPSTDTQYF.

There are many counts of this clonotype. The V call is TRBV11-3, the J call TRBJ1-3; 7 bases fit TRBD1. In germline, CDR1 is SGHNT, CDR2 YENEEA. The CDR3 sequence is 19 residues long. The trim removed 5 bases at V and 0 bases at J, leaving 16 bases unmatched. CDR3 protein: CASSICYRGSHSSGNTIYF. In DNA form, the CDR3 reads TGTGCCAGCAGCATCTGCTACAGGGGTTCCCACTCCTCTGGAAACACCATATATTTT.

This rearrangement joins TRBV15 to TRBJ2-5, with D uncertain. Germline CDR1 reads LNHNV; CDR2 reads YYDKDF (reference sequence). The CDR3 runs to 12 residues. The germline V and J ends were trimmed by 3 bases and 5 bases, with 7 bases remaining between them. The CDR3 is CATSSGVETQYF. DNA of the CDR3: TGTGCCACCAGCAGTGGGGTGGAGACCCAGTACTTC.

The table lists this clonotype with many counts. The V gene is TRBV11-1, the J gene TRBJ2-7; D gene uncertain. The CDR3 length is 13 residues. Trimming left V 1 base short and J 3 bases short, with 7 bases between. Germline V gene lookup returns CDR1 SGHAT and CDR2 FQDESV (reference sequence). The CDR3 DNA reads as TGTGCCAGCAGCTTAGACAACTACTACGAGCAGTACTTC. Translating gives CASSLDNYYEQYF.

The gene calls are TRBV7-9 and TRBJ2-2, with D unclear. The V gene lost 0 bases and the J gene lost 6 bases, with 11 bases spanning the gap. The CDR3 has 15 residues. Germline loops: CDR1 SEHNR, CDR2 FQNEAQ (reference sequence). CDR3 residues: CASSLAWAESGELFF. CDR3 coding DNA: TGTGCCAGCAGCTTAGCGTGGGCGGAGTCCGGGGAGCTGTTTTTT.

This chain's CDR3 is CASSDLRDRGEYEQYF. The DNA for the CDR3 is TGTGCCAGCAGTGACCTCCGGGACAGGGGGGAATACGAGCAGTACTTC. The chain uses TRBV2 and TRBJ2-7; TRBD1 agrees at 11 bases. V trimming: 3 bases; J trimming: 4 bases; junction bases outside the gene matches: 8. The CDR3 extends over 16 amino acids. In germline, CDR1 is SNHLY, CDR2 FYNNEI.

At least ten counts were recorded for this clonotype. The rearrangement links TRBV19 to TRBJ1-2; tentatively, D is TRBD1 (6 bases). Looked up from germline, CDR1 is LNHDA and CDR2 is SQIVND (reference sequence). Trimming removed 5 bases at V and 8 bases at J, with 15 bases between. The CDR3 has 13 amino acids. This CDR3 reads CASSEDRTGGYTF. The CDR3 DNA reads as TGTGCCAGTAGTGAGGACAGAACTGGGGGCTACACCTTC.